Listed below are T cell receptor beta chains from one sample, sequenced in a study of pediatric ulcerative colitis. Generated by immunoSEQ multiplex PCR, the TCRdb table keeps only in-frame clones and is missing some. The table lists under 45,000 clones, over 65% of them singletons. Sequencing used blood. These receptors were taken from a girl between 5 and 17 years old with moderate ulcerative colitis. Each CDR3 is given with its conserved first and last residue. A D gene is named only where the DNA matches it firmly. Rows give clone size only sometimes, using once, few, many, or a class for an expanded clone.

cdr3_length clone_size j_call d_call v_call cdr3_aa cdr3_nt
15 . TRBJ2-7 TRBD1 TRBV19 CASSIPQGAAYEQYF TGTGCCAGTAGTATCCCGCAGGGGGCCGCCTACGAGCAGTACTTC
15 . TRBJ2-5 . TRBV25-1 CASSDDPIGRETQYF TGTGCCAGCAGTGACGACCCGATTGGGAGAGAGACCCAGTACTTC
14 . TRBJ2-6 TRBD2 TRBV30 CAWTSGSWANVLTF TGTGCCTGGACTAGCGGGAGCTGGGCCAACGTCCTGACTTTC
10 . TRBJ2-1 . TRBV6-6 CASSWSEQFF TGTGCCAGCAGTTGGAGTGAGCAGTTCTTC
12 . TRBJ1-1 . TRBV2 CASSVRRGQAFF TGTGCCAGCAGCGTGAGGCGGGGTCAAGCTTTCTTT
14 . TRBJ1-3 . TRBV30 CAWSADKFQNTIYF TGTGCCTGGAGTGCCGACAAATTCCAGAACACCATATATTTT
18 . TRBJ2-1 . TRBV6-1 CASSGDRGRESVWNEQFF TGTGCCAGCAGTGGTGATCGGGGGCGGGAGAGTGTGTGGAATGAGCAGTTCTTC
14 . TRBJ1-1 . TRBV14 CASSPLEEFTEAFF TGTGCCAGCAGTCCTTTGGAGGAATTCACTGAAGCTTTCTTT
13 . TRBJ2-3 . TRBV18 CASWDRVGYTQYF TGTGCCAGCTGGGACCGCGTTGGATATACGCAGTATTTT
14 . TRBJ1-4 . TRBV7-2 CASSPETPNEKLFF TGTGCCAGCAGCCCGGAGACCCCTAATGAAAAACTGTTTTTT
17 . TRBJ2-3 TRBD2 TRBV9 CASSTHRLAGLTDTQYF TGTGCCAGCAGCACTCACCGACTAGCGGGTTTAACAGATACGCAGTATTTT
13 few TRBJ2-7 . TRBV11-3 CASSPVTEGEQYF TGTGCCAGCAGCCCAGTCACAGAAGGCGAGCAGTACTTC
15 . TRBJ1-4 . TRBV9 CASSVGPETNEKLFF TGTGCCAGCAGCGTAGGACCAGAAACTAATGAAAAACTGTTTTTT
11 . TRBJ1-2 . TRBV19 CASRVERGYTF TGTGCCAGTAGAGTTGAGAGGGGCTACACCTTC
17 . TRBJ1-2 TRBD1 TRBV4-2 CASSQDPGTGFTYGYTF TGTGCCAGCAGCCAGGACCCCGGGACAGGGTTTACATATGGCTACACCTTC
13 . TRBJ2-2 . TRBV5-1 CASSFTSPGELFF TGCGCCAGCAGCTTTACTAGCCCCGGGGAGCTGTTTTTT
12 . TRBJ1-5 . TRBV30 CAWSPGNQPQHF TGTGCCTGGAGTCCGGGCAATCAGCCCCAGCATTTT
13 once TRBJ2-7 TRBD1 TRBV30 CASRTGGFYEQYF TGTGCCTCAAGGACAGGGGGCTTTTACGAGCAGTACTTC
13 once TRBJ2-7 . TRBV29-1 CSVESGEAYEQYF TGCAGCGTTGAGTCCGGGGAGGCCTACGAGCAGTACTTC
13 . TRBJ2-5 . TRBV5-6 CASSLFREETQYF TGTGCCAGCAGCTTGTTCAGGGAAGAGACCCAGTACTTC
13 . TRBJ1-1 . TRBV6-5 CASSYGIGGETFF TGTGCCAGCAGTTACGGGATAGGAGGGGAGACTTTCTTT
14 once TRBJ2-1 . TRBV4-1 CASSQDPGENEQFF TGCGCCAGCAGCCAAGATCCGGGGGAAAATGAGCAGTTCTTC
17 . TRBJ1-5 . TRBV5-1 CASSLEPTGGANQPQHF TGCGCCAGCAGCTTGGAGCCAACTGGCGGGGCCAATCAGCCCCAGCATTTT
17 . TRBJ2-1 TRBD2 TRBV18 CASSRLAGESGFNEQFF TGTGCCAGCTCACGTTTAGCGGGAGAGTCGGGTTTCAATGAGCAGTTCTTC
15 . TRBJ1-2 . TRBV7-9 CASTHVEVLNDGYTF TGTGCCAGCACCCACGTGGAGGTTCTCAACGACGGCTACACCTTC
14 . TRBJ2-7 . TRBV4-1 CASSQDGRAYEQYF TGCGCCAGCAGCCAAGATGGCAGGGCCTACGAGCAGTACTTC
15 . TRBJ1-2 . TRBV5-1 CASSPSGTLNYGYTF TGCGCCAGCAGCCCGTCGGGGACACTTAACTATGGCTACACCTTC
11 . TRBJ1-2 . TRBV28 CASSWGYGYTF TGTGCCAGCAGTTGGGGCTATGGCTACACCTTC
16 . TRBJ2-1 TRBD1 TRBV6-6 CASSFPGQGSYNEQFF TGTGCCAGCAGTTTCCCCGGACAGGGGTCCTACAATGAGCAGTTCTTC
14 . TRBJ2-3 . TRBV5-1 CASSSETSTDTQYF TGCGCCAGCAGCTCAGAGACTAGCACAGATACGCAGTATTTT
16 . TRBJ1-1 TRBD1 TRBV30 CAWTRRAGGAGTEAFF TGTGCCTGGACAAGAAGGGCAGGGGGCGCGGGCACTGAAGCTTTCTTT
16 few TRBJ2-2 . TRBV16 CASSQSSTAGGGELFF TGTGCCAGCAGCCAATCGAGCACCGCTGGGGGCGGGGAGCTGTTTTTT
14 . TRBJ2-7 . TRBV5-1 CASSLNRVSYEQYF TGCGCCAGCAGCTTGAACAGGGTCTCCTACGAGCAGTACTTC
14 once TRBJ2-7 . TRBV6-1 CASGAGVNSYEQYF TGTGCCAGCGGCGCCGGGGTTAACTCCTACGAGCAGTACTTC
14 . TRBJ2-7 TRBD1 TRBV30 CAWATRQGRYEQYF TGTGCCTGGGCAACACGACAGGGGAGGTACGAGCAGTACTTC
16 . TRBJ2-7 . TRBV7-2 CASSLVGRDPGYEQYF TGTGCCAGCAGCTTAGTAGGTCGGGACCCGGGATACGAGCAGTACTTC